Below are 14 T cell receptor beta chains sequenced from a single sample in a study of T cell changes during pregnancy in multiple sclerosis. Sequencing used immunoSEQ multiplex PCR; TCRdb keeps in-frame clones, though not all of them. The data contain 90,000 to 100,000 clones, 90% to 95% of them singletons. Specimen: peripheral blood, collected in the first trimester of pregnancy. The origin of the receptors is a female donor with multiple sclerosis, enrolled in a pregnancy study.

This clone showed up just once. V and J are TRBV9 and TRBJ1-1, with 7 bases fitting TRBD1. J gave up 5 bases and V 4 bases, and 8 bases lay outside the gene matches. Germline V lookup: CDR1 SGDLS, CDR2 YYNGEE. This CDR3 has 14 residues. The CDR3 bases are TGTGCCAGCAGCAGACAGGGTGGGAATACTGAAGCTTTCTTT. It translates to CASSRQGGNTEAFF.

The chain combines TRBV7-9 with TRBJ1-5; TRBD1 might be the D (5 bases). Per the germline V gene, CDR1 is SEHNR and CDR2 is FQNEAQ (reference sequence). The V and J ends lost 3 bases and 5 bases respectively, with 14 bases between them. CDR3 length: 15 amino acids. As DNA, the CDR3 is TGTGCCAGCAGCTTCGGCTCAGGGATGGATCAGCCCCAGCATTTT. This codes for CASSFGSGMDQPQHF.

V gene TRBV9 combines with J gene TRBJ2-1, with D perhaps TRBD1 (6 bases). Between the trimmed V and J ends, which lost 3 bases and 8 bases, there was a span of 9 bases. Germline V gene lookup returns CDR1 SGDLS and CDR2 YYNGEE. This CDR3 spans 12 amino acids. DNA for the CDR3: TGTGCCAGCAGCGGAGGGGGATATGAGCAGTTCTTC. Its translation: CASSGGGYEQFF.

The genes are TRBV5-4 and TRBJ1-1; the D gene is possibly TRBD1 (6 bases). CDR3 length equals 13 residues. Germline V gives CDR1 SGHNT, CDR2 YYREEE (reference sequence). Trimming took 1 base from V and 4 from J, leaving 8 bases between them. DNA of the CDR3: TGTGCCAGCAGCTTGAAAGGGGGCACTGAAGCTTTCTTT. Translation: CASSLKGGTEAFF. The entire variable domain, with the rest obtained from reference TRBV5-4 and TRBJ1-1, is as follows: ETGVTQSPTHLIKTRGQQVTLRCSSQSGHNTVSWYQQALGQGPQFIFQYYREEENGRGNFPPRFSGLQFPNYSSELNVNALELDDSALYLCASSLKGGTEAFFGQGTRLTVV.

This clone has only a few counts. This rearrangement joins TRBV7-6 to TRBJ2-1; 12 bases agree with TRBD2. From germline, CDR1 is SGHVS and CDR2 FNYEAQ. The CDR3 runs to 17 residues. The V gene end was trimmed by 5 bases and the J gene end by 0 bases; junction bases not matched to a gene: 5. CDR3 residues: CASSRTSGGISYNEQFF. The CDR3 DNA is TGTGCCAGCAGCCGAACTAGCGGGGGGATCTCCTACAATGAGCAGTTCTTC.

This chain uses TRBV23-1 with TRBJ1-3; no definite D call. TRBV23-1 is treated as an ORF (open reading frame) with a function not yet certain. Between the trimmed V and J ends, which lost 1 base and 1 base, there was a span of 11 bases. This CDR3 spans 16 amino acids. CDR3 nucleotide sequence: TGCGCCAGCAGTCAATTAGTAGGAGGGTCTGGAAACACCATATATTTT. It translates to CASSQLVGGSGNTIYF.

The chain recombines TRBV29-1 with TRBJ2-3; 9 bases map to TRBD2. CDR3 size: 14 residues. Per the germline V gene, CDR1 is SQVTM and CDR2 is ANQGSEA. V was clipped by 6 bases and J by 6 bases; unmatched bases: 10. CDR3 bases: TGCAGCGTCCCCGTGGCGGGAGGGGGTGATACGCAGTATTTT. Translating it yields CSVPVAGGGDTQYF.

The V and J genes are TRBV7-9 and TRBJ1-1, with D possibly being TRBD1 (6 bases). CDR1 is SEHNR and CDR2 is FQNEAQ in the germline V gene (reference sequence). Trimming removed 1 base at V and 5 bases at J, with 14 bases between. The CDR3 covers 15 residues. CDR3 coding DNA: TGTGCCAGCAGCTTAGTCGTCAAGGGGGGGACTGAAGCTTTCTTT. Translating gives CASSLVVKGGTEAFF.

CDR3 protein: CASSDSSGTGELFF. Here the CDR3 DNA reads TGTGCCAGCAGTGACTCTAGCGGAACCGGGGAGCTGTTTTTT. This rearrangement joins TRBV6-4 to TRBJ2-2; possibly TRBD2 for D (6 bases). Germline loops: CDR1 MRHNA, CDR2 SNTAGT. V was trimmed by 0 bases and J by 5 bases, leaving 7 bases between them. This CDR3 is 14 amino acids long.

This chain links TRBV5-1 with TRBJ1-4, with a weak D call TRBD1 (6 bases). This CDR3 comprises 14 residues. Trimming pared 3 bases from V and 7 bases from J, leaving 13 bases between. Germline V CDR1 and CDR2: SGHRS, YFSETQ. The DNA of the CDR3 is TGCGCCAGCAGCTCACAGGGTACGGCTGAAAAACTGTTTTTT. It is translated as CASSSQGTAEKLFF. The full variable domain, its missing parts supplied by reference TRBV5-1 and TRBJ1-4, is KAGVTQTPRYLIKTRGQQVTLSCSPISGHRSVSWYQQTPGQGLQFLFEYFSETQRNKGNFPGRFSGRQFSNSRSEMNVSTLELGDSALYLCASSSQGTAEKLFFGSGTQLSVL.

The V gene is TRBV5-1, the J gene TRBJ2-3, with D possibly TRBD2 on 6 matching bases. This CDR3 is 15 amino acids long. V was pared by 2 bases and J by 0 bases, with 10 bases between. Germline V gene sequence: CDR1 SGHRS, CDR2 YFSETQ. The CDR3 here is CASSLQAGSTDTQYF. CDR3 DNA: TGCGCCAGCAGCTTACAAGCGGGTAGCACAGATACGCAGTATTTT.

The genes are TRBV7-8 and TRBJ1-1; D is ambiguous. With 1 base removed from V and 4 bases from J, the gap between germline ends came to 13 bases. The CDR3 is 15 amino acids. Germline V CDR1 and CDR2: SGHVS, FQNEAQ. The CDR3 DNA follows: TGTGCCAGCAGCTTAGACCGATATCAGTTCACTGAAGCTTTCTTT. Translated, it gives CASSLDRYQFTEAFF.

The genes are TRBV10-3 and TRBJ1-1; weak D call: TRBD1 (6 bases). This CDR3 is built from 12 residues. V lost 7 bases to trimming and J lost 2 bases, with 8 bases between them. The germline gives CDR1 ENHRY, CDR2 SYGVKD. The CDR3 sequence is CAINRDNTEAFF. The CDR3 DNA reads TGTGCCATCAACAGGGACAACACTGAAGCTTTCTTT.

The genes are TRBV2 and TRBJ2-3, with unresolved D. The CDR3 length is 11 residues. Germline CDR1 and CDR2: SNHLY and FYNNEI. The germline V and J ends were trimmed by 10 bases and 0 bases, with 5 bases remaining between them. The CDR3 nucleotides are TGTGCCACCCCTAGCACAGATACGCAGTATTTT. The encoded protein is CATPSTDTQYF.